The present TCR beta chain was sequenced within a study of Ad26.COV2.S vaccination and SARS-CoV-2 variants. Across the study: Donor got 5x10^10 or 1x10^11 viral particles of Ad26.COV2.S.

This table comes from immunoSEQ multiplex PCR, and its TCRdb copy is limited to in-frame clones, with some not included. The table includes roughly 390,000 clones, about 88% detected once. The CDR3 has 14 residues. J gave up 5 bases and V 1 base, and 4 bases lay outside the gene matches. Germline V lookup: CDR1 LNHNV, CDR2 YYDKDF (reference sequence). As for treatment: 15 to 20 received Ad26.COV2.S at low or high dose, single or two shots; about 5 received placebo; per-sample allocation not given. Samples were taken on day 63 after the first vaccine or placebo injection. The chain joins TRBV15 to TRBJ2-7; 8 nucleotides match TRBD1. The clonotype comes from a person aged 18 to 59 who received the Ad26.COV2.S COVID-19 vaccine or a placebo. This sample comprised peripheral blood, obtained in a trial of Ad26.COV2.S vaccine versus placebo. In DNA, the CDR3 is TGTGCCACCAGCAGAGCACACAGGGGGGACGAGCAGTACTTC. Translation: CATSRAHRGDEQYF.